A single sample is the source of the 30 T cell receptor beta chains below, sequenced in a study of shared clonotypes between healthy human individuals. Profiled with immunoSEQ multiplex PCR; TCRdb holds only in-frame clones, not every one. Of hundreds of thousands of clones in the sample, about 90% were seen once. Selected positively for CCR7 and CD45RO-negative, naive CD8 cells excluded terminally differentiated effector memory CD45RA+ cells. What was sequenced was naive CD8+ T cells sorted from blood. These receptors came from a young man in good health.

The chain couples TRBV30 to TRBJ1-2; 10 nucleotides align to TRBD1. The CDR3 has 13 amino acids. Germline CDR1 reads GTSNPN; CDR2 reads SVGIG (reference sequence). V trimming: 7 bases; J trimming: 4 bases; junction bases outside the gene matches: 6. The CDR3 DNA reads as TGTGCCTTACCTCGGGACAGGGGCTATGGCTACACCTTC. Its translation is CALPRDRGYGYTF.

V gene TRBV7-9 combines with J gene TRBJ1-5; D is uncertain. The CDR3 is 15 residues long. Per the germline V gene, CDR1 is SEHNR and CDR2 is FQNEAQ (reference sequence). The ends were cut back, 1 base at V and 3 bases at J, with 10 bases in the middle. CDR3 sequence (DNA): TGTGCCAGCAGCTTAGGCACAGCACCCAATCAGCCCCAGCATTTT. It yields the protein CASSLGTAPNQPQHF. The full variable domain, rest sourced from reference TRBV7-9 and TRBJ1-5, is DTGVSQNPRHKITKRGQNVTFRCDPISEHNRLYWYRQTLGQGPEFLTYFQNEAQLEKSRLLSDRFSAERPKGSFSTLEIQRTEQGDSAMYLCASSLGTAPNQPQHFGDGTRLSIL.

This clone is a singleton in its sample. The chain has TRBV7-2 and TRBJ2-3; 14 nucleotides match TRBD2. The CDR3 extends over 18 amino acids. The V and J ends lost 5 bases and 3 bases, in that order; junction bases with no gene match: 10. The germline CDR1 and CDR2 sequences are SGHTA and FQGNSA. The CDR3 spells CASSTPGTSGSLTDTQYF. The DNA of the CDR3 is TGTGCCAGCAGCACTCCTGGGACTAGCGGGAGTCTTACAGATACGCAGTATTTT.

CDR3 region: CASSEQGPTDTQYF. As DNA, the CDR3 is TGTGCCAGCAGTGAACAGGGGCCCACAGATACGCAGTATTTT. The rearrangement links TRBV2 to TRBJ2-3, with D perhaps matching TRBD1 (6 bases). The CDR3 has 14 amino acids. Trimming shortened V by 2 bases and J by 2 bases, and 8 bases separated the two germline ends. Per germline, CDR1 SNHLY and CDR2 FYNNEI.

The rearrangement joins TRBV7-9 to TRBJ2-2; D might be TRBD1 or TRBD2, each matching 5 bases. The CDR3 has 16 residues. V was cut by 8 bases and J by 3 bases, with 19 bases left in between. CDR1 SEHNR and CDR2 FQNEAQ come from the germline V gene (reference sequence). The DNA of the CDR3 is TGTGCCAGCCTCGGGACCGCAGTCGGGTACACCGGGGAGCTGTTTTTT. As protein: CASLGTAVGYTGELFF.

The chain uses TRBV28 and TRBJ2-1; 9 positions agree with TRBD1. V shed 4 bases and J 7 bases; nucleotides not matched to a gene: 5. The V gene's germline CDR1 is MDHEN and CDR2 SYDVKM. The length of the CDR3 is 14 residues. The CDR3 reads CASSSTGTGNEQFF. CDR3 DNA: TGTGCCAGCAGTTCCACCGGGACAGGGAATGAGCAGTTCTTC.

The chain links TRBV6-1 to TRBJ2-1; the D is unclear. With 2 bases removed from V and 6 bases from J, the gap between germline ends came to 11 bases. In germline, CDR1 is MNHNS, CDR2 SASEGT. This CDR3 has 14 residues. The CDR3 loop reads CASSELEASNEQFF. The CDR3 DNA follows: TGTGCCAGCAGTGAACTAGAAGCTAGCAATGAGCAGTTCTTC.

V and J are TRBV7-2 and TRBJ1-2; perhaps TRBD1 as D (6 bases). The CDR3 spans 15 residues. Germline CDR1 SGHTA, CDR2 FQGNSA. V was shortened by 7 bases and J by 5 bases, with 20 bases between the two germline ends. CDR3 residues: CASTPNRGAEYGYTF. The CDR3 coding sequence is TGTGCCAGCACCCCGAACCGGGGGGCAGAATATGGCTACACCTTC.

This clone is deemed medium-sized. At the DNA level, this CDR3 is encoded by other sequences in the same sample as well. CDR3 loop: CASSESPGNSNQPQHF. CDR3 bases: TGCGCCAGCAGTGAGTCCCCCGGGAATAGCAATCAGCCCCAGCATTTT. The J gene is TRBJ1-5, the V gene TRBV10-2; D gene ambiguous. The V gene's germline CDR1 is WSHSY and CDR2 SAAADI. This CDR3 region has 16 residues. V shed 0 bases and J shed 0 bases, with 9 bases lying between them.

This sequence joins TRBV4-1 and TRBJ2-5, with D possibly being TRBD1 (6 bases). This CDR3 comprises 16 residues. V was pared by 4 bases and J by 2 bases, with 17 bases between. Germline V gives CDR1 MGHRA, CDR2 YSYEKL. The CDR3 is CASSRFTGPSQETQYF. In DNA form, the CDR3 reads TGCGCCAGCAGCCGTTTTACAGGGCCATCTCAAGAGACCCAGTACTTC.

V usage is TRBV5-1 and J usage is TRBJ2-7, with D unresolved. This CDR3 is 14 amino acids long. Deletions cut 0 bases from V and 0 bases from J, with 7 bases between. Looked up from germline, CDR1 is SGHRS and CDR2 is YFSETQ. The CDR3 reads CASSLETGSYEQYF. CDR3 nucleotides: TGCGCCAGCAGCTTGGAAACGGGCTCCTACGAGCAGTACTTC.

The chain's CDR3 is CASSIENYGYTF. The CDR3 DNA is TGTGCCAGTAGTATAGAGAACTATGGCTACACCTTC. J is TRBJ1-2 and V is TRBV19; D not certain. CDR1 and CDR2 (germline): LNHDA, SQIVND (reference sequence). CDR3 size: 12 residues. V lost 0 bases and J lost 2, with 1 base in between.

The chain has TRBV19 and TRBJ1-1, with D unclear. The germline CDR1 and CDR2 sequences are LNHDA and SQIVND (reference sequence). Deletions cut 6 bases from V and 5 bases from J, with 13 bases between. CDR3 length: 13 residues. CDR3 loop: CASRRDYGTEAFF. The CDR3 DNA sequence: TGTGCCAGTAGGAGGGATTATGGGACTGAAGCTTTCTTT.

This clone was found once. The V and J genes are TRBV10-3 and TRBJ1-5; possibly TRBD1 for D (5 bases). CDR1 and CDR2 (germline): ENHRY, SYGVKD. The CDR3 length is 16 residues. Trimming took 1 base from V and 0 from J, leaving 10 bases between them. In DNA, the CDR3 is TGTGCCATCAGTGAGTTGGGGGACGTTAGCAATCAGCCCCAGCATTTT. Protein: CAISELGDVSNQPQHF.

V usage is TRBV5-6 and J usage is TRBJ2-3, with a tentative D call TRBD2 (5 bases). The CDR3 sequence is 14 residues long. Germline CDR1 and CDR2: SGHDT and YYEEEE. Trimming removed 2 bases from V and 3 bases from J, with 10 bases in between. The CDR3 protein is CASSFNPGTDTQYF. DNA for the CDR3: TGTGCCAGCAGCTTCAACCCGGGGACAGATACGCAGTATTTT.

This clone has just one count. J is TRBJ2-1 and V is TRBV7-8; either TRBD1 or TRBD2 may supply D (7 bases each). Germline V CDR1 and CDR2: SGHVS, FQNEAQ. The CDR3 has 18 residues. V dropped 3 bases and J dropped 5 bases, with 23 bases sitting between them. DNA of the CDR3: TGTGCCAGCAGCTTCCCGTCGATGACAGGGAGGGTCCACAATGAGCAGTTCTTC. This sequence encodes CASSFPSMTGRVHNEQFF.

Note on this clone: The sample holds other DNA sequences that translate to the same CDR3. CDR3 nucleotides: TGTGCCAGCAGCTTAGGGTATGAGCAGTTCTTC. This gives the protein CASSLGYEQFF. This chain joins TRBV11-2 and TRBJ2-1; D remains unclear. V was cut by 1 base and J by 8 bases, with 3 bases left in between. Germline V gene lookup returns CDR1 SGHAT and CDR2 FQNNGV. This CDR3 region has 11 residues. The complete variable domain, with remaining parts taken from reference TRBV11-2 and TRBJ2-1, reads EAGVAQSPRYKIIEKRQSVAFWCNPISGHATLYWYQQILGQGPKLLIQFQNNGVVDDSQLPKDRFSAERLKGVDSTLKIQPAKLEDSAVYLCASSLGYEQFFGPGTRLTVL.

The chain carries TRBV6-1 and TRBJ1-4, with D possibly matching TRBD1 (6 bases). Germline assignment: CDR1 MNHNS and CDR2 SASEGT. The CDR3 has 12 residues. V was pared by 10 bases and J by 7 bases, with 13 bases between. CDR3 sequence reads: CAIGDTGEKLFF. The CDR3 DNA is TGTGCCATTGGGGACACCGGTGAAAAACTGTTTTTT.

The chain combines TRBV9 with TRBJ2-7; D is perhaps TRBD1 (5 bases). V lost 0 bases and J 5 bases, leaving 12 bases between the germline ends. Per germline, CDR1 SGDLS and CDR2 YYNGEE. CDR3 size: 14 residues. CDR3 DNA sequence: TGTGCCAGCAGCGTAGGACAGCGAAGGGACGAGCAGTACTTC. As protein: CASSVGQRRDEQYF.

In DNA form, the CDR3 reads TGTGCCAGCAGCAGAGCGAGGGACAGGGTTTACAATGAGCAGTTCTTC. Protein sequence: CASSRARDRVYNEQFF. This sequence joins TRBV7-9 and TRBJ2-1; 9 positions match TRBD1. After removal of 5 bases from V and 4 bases from J, the junction contained 9 bases not matched to a gene. CDR1 is SEHNR, CDR2 FQNEAQ, per germline (reference sequence). This CDR3 has 16 residues. The variable domain in full, completed from reference TRBV7-9 and TRBJ2-1, reads DTGVSQNPRHKITKRGQNVTFRCDPISEHNRLYWYRQTLGQGPEFLTYFQNEAQLEKSRLLSDRFSAERPKGSFSTLEIQRTEQGDSAMYLCASSRARDRVYNEQFFGPGTRLTVL.

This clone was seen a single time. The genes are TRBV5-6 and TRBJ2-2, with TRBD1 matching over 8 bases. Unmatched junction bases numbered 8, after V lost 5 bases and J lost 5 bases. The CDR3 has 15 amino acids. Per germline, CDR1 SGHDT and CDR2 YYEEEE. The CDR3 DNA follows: TGTGCCAGCAGTTGGGGGACAGGACCTACCGGGGAGCTGTTTTTT. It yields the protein CASSWGTGPTGELFF. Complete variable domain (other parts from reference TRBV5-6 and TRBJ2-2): DAGVTQSPTHLIKTRGQQVTLRCSPKSGHDTVSWYQQALGQGPQFIFQYYEEEERQRGNFPDRFSGHQFPNYSSELNVNALLLGDSALYLCASSWGTGPTGELFFGEGSRLTVL.

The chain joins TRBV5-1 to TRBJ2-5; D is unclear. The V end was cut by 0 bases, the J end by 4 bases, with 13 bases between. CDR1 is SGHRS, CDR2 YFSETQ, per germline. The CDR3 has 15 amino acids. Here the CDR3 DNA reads TGCGCCAGCAGCTTGGAGGTCTCGGGCCGAGAGACCCAGTACTTC. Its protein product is CASSLEVSGRETQYF.

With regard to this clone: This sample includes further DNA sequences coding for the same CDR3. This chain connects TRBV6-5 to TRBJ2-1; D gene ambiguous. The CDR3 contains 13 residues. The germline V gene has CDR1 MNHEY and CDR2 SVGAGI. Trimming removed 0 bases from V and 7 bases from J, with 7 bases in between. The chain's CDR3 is CASSYSTGNEQFF. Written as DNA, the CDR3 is TGTGCCAGCAGTTACTCGACCGGGAATGAGCAGTTCTTC.

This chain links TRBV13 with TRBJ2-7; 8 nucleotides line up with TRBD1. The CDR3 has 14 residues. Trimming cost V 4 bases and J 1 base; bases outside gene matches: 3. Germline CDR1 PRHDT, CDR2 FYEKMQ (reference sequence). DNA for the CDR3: TGTGCCAGCAGCTACGGACAGGGTTCCTACGAGCAGTACTTC. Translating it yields CASSYGQGSYEQYF.

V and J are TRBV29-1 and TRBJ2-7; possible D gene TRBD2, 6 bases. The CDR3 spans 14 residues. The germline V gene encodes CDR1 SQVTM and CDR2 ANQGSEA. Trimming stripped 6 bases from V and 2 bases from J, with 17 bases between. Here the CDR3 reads CSVSGDFLPYEQYF. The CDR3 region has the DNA TGCAGCGTAAGTGGGGACTTCCTGCCCTACGAGCAGTACTTC.

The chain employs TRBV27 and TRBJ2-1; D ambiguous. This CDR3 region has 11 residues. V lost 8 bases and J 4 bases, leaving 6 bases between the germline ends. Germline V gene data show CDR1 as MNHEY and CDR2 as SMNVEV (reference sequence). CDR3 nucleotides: TGTGCCAGCTTCAGTTACAATGAGCAGTTCTTC. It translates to CASFSYNEQFF.

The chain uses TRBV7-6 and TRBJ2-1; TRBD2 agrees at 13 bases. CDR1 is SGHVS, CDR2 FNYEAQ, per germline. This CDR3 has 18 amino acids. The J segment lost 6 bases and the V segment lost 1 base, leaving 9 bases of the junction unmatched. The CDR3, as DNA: TGTGCCAGCAGCTTAGGATCCTTACTAGCGGGAGGGCTCAATGAGCAGTTCTTC. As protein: CASSLGSLLAGGLNEQFF.

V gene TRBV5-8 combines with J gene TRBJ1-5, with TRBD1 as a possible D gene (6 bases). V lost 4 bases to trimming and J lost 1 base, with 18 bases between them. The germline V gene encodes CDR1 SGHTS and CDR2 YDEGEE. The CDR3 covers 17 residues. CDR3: CASSPEVGGNSNQPQHF. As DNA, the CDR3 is TGTGCCAGCAGCCCGGAGGTCGGGGGCAACAGCAATCAGCCCCAGCATTTT.

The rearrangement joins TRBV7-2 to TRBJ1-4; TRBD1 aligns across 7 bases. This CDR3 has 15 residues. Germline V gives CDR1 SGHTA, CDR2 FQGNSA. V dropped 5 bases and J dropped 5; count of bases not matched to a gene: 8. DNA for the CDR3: TGTGCCAGCAGCCCAGGGGGTAGGGGGAATGAAAAACTGTTTTTT. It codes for CASSPGGRGNEKLFF. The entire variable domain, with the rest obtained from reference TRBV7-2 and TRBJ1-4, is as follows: GAGVSQSPSNKVTEKGKDVELRCDPISGHTALYWYRQSLGQGLEFLIYFQGNSAPDKSGLPSDRFSAERTGGSVSTLTIQRTQQEDSAVYLCASSPGGRGNEKLFFGSGTQLSVL.

The CDR3, as DNA: TGTGCCACCAGCATGGCAGCGGGGAGCTCTCAGCAGTACTTC. Translation gives CATSMAAGSSQQYF. The V and J genes are TRBV15 and TRBJ2-7; TRBD2 agrees at 7 bases. In germline, CDR1 is LNHNV, CDR2 YYDKDF (reference sequence). The CDR3 contains 14 residues. Unmatched junction bases numbered 11, after V lost 4 bases and J lost 8 bases. Combining the CDR3 with reference TRBV15 and TRBJ2-7 gives the whole variable domain DAMVIQNPRYQVTQFGKPVTLSCSQTLNHNVMYWYQQKSSQAPKLLFHYYDKDFNNEADTPDNFQSRRPNTSFCFLDIRSPGLGDTAMYLCATSMAAGSSQQYFGPGTRLTVT.